A single T cell receptor beta chain is shown here with its context. What it binds is not known. This entry comes from a study of T cell clones after liver transplantation. Study-level information: TCRbeta sequencing after a pre-transplant mixed lymphocyte reaction identified graft-donor-reactive clones, later tracked in post-transplant blood. General study results and limits: In a couple of subjects, few donor cells limited the measurable donor-reactive repertoire.

Only in-frame clones appear in the TCRdb table, and some are missing; sequencing was by immunoSEQ multiplex PCR. The sample consists of 20,000 to 30,000 clones, around 63% of them appearing once. The ends were cut back, 0 bases at V and 6 bases at J, with 10 bases in the middle. CDR3 length: 14 amino acids. CDR1 SGHRS and CDR2 YFSETQ come from the germline V gene. The chain is built from TRBV5-1 and TRBJ2-4; D is undetermined. This TCR was sampled from a human donor who received a liver transplant. The starting material was CD4+ T cells from blood, obtained before liver transplant. CDR3 in DNA: TGCGCCAGCAGCTTGGGCGAACGGGTAAACATTCAGTACTTC. Translated, it gives CASSLGERVNIQYF. Full variable domain (remainder filled in from reference TRBV5-1 and TRBJ2-4): KAGVTQTPRYLIKTRGQQVTLSCSPISGHRSVSWYQQTPGQGLQFLFEYFSETQRNKGNFPGRFSGRQFSNSRSEMNVSTLELGDSALYLCASSLGERVNIQYFGAGTRLSVL.